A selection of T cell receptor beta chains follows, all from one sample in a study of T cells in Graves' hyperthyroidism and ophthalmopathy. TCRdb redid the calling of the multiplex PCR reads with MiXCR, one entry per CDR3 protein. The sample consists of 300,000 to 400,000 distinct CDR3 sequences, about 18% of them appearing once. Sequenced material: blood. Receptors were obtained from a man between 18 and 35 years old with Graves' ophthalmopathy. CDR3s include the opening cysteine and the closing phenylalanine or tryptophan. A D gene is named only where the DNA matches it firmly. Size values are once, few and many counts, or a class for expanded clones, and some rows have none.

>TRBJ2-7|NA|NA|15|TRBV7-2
CASSPTSGGSDEQYF
TGTGCCAGCAGCCCGACGTCAGGGGGGTCGGACGAGCAGTACTTC
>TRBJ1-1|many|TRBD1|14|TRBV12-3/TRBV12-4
CASSNRGMATEAFF
TGTGCCAGCAGCAACAGGGGAATGGCCACTGAAGCTTTCTTT
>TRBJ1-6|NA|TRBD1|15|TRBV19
CASSLLTGRNSPLHF
TGTGCCAGTAGTCTCCTGACAGGGAGAAATTCACCCCTCCACTTT
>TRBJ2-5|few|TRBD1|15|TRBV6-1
CASSRPGQGQETQYF
TGTGCCAGCAGTCGACCAGGACAGGGCCAAGAGACCCAGTACTTC
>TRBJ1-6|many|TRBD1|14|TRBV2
CASGGTDKNSPLHF
TGTGCCAGCGGAGGGACAGACAAAAATTCACCCCTCCACTTT
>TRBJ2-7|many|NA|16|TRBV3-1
CASSQHGAEASYEQYF
TGTGCCAGCAGCCAACATGGGGCAGAGGCCTCCTACGAGCAGTACTTC
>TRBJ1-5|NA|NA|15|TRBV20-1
CSASITAYSNQPQHF
TGCAGTGCTAGCATCACAGCCTATAGCAATCAGCCCCAGCATTTT
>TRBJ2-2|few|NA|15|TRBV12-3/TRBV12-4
CASRYPTTNTGELFF
TGTGCCAGCCGGTACCCTACGACGAACACCGGGGAGCTGTTTTTT
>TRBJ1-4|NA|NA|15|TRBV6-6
CASSYSGERWEKLFF
TGTGCCAGCAGTTACTCGGGGGAGAGATGGGAAAAACTGTTTTTT
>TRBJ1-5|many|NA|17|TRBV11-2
CASSLDVGWGPDQPQHF
TGTGCCAGCAGCTTAGATGTAGGGTGGGGTCCGGATCAGCCCCAGCATTTT
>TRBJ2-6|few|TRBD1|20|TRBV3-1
CASSQNEGAPVYAGANVLTF
TGTGCCAGCAGCCAAAACGAGGGGGCGCCGGTTTACGCTGGGGCCAACGTCCTGACTTTC
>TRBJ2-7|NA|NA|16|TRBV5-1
CASSWSRGGDSYEQYF
TGCGCCAGCAGCTGGAGCAGGGGCGGGGACTCCTACGAGCAGTACTTC
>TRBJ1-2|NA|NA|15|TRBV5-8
CASTPGINANYGYTF
TGTGCCAGCACCCCCGGGATTAACGCTAACTATGGCTACACCTTC
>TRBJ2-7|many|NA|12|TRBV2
CASRPQVYEQYF
TGTGCCAGCAGGCCCCAGGTGTACGAGCAGTACTTC
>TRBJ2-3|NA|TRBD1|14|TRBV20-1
CSATQGYSTDTQYF
TGCAGTGCCACACAGGGGTACAGCACAGATACGCAGTATTTT
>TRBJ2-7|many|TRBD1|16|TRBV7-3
CASSLGGQGLPYEQYF
TGTGCCAGCAGCTTGGGGGGACAGGGGCTTCCCTACGAGCAGTACTTC
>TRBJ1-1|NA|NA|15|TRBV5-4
CASSLVGYMNTEAFF
TGTGCCAGCAGCTTGGTGGGCTACATGAACACTGAAGCTTTCTTT
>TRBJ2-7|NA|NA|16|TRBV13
CASSLVPDHRRGEQYF
TGTGCCAGCAGCTTAGTCCCAGATCACCGGCGGGGTGAGCAGTACTTC
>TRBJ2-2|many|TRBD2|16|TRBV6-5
CASSSTSGGATGELFF
TGTGCCAGCAGTTCAACTAGCGGGGGGGCCACCGGGGAGCTGTTTTTT